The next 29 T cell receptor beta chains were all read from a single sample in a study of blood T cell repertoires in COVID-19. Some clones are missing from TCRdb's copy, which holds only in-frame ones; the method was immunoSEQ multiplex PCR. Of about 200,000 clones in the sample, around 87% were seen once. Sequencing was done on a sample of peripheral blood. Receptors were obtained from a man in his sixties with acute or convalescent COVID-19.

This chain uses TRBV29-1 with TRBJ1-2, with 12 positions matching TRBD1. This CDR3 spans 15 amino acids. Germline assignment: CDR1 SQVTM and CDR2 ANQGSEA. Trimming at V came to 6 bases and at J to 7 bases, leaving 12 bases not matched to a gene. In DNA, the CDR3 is TGCAGCGTAGCTACCGGGACAGGGGGCGGCACTGGCTACACCTTC. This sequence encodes CSVATGTGGGTGYTF. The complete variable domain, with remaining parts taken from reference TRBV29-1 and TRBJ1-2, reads SAVISQKPSRDICQRGTSLTIQCQVDSQVTMMFWYRQQPGQSLTLIATANQGSEATYESGFVIDKFPISRPNLTFSTLTVSNMSPEDSSIYLCSVATGTGGGTGYTFGSGTRLTVV.

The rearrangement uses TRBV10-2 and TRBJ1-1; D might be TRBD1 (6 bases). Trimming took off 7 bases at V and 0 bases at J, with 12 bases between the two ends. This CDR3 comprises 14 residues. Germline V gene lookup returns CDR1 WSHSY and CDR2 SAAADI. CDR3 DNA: TGCGCCAGCACGGTTACAGGGTTGAACACTGAAGCTTTCTTT. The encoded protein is CASTVTGLNTEAFF.

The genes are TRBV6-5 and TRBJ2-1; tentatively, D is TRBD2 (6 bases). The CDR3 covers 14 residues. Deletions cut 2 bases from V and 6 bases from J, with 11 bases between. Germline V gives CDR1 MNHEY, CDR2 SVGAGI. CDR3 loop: CASSYLRDFNEQFF. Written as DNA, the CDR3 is TGTGCCAGCAGTTACCTCCGGGACTTCAATGAGCAGTTCTTC.

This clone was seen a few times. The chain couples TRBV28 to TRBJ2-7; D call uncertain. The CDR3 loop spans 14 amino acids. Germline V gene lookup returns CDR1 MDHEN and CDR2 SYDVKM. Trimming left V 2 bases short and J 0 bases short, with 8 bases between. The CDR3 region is CASSLVQDSYEQYF. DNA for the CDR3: TGTGCCAGCAGTTTAGTGCAGGACTCCTACGAGCAGTACTTC.

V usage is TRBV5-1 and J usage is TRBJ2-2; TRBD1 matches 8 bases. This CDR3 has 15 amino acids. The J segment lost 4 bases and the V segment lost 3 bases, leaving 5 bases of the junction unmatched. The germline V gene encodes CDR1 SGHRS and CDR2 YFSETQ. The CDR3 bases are TGCGCCAGCAGCTCAACCGGGACAGGCACCGGGGAGCTGTTTTTT. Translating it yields CASSSTGTGTGELFF.

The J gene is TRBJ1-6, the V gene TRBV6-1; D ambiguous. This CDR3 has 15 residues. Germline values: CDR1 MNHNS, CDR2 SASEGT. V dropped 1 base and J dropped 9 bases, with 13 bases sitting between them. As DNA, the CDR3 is TGTGCCAGCAGTGAAGGGGCCCGCATATTTTCACCCCTCCACTTT. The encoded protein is CASSEGARIFSPLHF.

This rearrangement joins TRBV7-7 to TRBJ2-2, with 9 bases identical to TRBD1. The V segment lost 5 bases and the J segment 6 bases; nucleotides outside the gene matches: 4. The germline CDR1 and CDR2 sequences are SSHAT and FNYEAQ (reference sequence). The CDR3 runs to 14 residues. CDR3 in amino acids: CASSPRTGAGELFF. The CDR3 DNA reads TGTGCCAGCAGCCCCCGGACAGGGGCCGGGGAGCTGTTTTTT.

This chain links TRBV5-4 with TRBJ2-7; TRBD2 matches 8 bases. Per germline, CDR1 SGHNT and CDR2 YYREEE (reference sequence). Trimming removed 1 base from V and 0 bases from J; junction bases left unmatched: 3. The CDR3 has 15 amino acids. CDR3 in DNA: TGTGCCAGCAGCTTGACTAGCGGTCACTCCTACGAGCAGTACTTC. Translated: CASSLTSGHSYEQYF.

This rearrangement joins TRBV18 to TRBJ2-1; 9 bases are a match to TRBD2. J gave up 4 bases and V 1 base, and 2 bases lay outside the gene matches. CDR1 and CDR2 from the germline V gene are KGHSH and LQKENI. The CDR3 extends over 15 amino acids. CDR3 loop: CASSPLAGAYNEQFF. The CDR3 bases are TGTGCCAGCTCACCACTAGCGGGGGCGTACAATGAGCAGTTCTTC.

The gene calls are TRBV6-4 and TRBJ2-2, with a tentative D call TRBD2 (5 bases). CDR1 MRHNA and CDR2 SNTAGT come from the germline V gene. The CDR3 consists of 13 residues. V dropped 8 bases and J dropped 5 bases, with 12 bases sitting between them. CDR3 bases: TGTGCCAGCTCTAACACGGGGACCGGGGAGCTGTTTTTT. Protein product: CASSNTGTGELFF.

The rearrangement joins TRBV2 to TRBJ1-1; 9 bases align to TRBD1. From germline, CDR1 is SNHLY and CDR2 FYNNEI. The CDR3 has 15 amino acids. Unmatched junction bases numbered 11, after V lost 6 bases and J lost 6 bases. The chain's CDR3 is CASRYEQGAPSEAFF. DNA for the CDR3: TGTGCCAGCAGATACGAACAGGGGGCCCCGTCTGAAGCTTTCTTT.

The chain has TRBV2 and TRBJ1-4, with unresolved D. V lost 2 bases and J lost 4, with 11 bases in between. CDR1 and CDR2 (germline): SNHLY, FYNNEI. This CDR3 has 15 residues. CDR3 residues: CASSERIGGNEKLFF. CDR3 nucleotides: TGTGCCAGCAGTGAAAGGATAGGAGGTAATGAAAAACTGTTTTTT.

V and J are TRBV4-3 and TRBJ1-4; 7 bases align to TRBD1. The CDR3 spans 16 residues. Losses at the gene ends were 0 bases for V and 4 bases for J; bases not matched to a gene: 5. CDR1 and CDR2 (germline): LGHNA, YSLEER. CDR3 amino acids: CASSQDQGQLNEKLFF. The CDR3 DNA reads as TGCGCCAGCAGCCAAGATCAGGGACAGCTTAATGAAAAACTGTTTTTT.

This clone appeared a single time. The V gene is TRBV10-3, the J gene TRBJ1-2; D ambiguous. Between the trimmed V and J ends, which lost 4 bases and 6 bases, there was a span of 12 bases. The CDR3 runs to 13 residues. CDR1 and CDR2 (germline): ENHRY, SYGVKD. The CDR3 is CAISGAQVDGYTF. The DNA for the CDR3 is TGTGCCATCAGTGGGGCGCAGGTGGATGGCTACACCTTC.

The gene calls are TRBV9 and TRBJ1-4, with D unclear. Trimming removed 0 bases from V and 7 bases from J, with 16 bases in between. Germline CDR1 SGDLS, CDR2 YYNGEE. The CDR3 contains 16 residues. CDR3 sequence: CASSVGEAGLVEKLFF. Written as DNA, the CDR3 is TGTGCCAGCAGCGTAGGTGAGGCCGGACTTGTTGAAAAACTGTTTTTT.

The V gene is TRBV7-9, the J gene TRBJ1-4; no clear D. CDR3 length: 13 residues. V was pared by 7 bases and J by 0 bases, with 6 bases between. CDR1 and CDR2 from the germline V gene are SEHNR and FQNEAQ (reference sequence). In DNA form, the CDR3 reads TGTGCCAGCACGCGAGCAACTAATGAAAAACTGTTTTTT. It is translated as CASTRATNEKLFF.

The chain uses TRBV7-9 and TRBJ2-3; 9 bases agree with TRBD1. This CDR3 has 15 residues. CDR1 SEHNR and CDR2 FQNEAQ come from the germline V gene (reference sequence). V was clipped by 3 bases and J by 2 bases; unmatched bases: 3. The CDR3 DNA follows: TGTGCCAGCAGCTTTACAGGGGGCAACACAGATACGCAGTATTTT. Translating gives CASSFTGGNTDTQYF.

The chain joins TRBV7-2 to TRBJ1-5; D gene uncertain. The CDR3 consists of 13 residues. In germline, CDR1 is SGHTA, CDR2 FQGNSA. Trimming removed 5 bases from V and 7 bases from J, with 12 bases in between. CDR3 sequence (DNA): TGTGCCAGCAGCCGGACGGGAGGGCAGCCCCAGCATTTT. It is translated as CASSRTGGQPQHF.

This CDR3 reads CASSPRETNTEAFF. CDR3 nucleotide sequence: TGTGCCAGCAGCCCCAGGGAAACGAACACTGAAGCTTTCTTT. The chain joins TRBV7-8 to TRBJ1-1; possible D gene TRBD1, 5 bases. The V end was cut by 5 bases, the J end by 1 base, with 11 bases between. The CDR3 runs to 14 residues. Germline CDR1 reads SGHVS; CDR2 reads FQNEAQ.

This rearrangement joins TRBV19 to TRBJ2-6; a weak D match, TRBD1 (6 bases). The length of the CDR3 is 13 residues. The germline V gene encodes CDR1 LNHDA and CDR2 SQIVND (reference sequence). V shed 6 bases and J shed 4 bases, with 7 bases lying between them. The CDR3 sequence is CASRGTGANVLTF. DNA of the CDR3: TGTGCCAGTAGGGGGACAGGGGCCAACGTCCTGACTTTC.

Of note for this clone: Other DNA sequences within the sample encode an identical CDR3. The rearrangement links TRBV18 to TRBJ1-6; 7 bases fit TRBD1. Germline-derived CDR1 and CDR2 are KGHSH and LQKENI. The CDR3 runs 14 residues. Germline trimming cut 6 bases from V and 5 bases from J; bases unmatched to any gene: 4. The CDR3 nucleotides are TGTGCCAGCTCTCGTGACAGGGATAATTCACCCCTCCACTTT. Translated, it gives CASSRDRDNSPLHF.

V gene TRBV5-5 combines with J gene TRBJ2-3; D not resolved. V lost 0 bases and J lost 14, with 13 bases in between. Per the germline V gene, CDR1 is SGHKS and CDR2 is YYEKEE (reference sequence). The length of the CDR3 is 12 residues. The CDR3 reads CASSLGRPEMYF. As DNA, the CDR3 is TGTGCCAGCAGCTTGGGCCGCCCGGAGATGTATTTT. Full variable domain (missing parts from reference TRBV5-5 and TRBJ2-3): DAGVTQSPTHLIKTRGQQVTLRCSPISGHKSVSWYQQVLGQGPQFIFQYYEKEERGRGNFPDRFSARQFPNYSSELNVNALLLGDSALYLCASSLGRPEMYFGPGTRLTVL.

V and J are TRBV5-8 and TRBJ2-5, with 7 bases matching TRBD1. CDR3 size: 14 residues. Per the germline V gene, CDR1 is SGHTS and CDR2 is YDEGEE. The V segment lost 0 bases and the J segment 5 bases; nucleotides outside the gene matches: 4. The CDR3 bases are TGTGCCAGCAGCTTGGGACAGGGTTGGGAGACCCAGTACTTC. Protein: CASSLGQGWETQYF.

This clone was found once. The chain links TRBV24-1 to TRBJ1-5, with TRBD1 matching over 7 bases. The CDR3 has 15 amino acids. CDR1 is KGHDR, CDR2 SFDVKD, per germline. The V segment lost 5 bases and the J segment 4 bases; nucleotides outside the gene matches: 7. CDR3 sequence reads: CATSAAGTDNQPQHF. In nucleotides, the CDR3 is TGTGCCACCAGTGCCGCCGGGACAGATAATCAGCCCCAGCATTTT.

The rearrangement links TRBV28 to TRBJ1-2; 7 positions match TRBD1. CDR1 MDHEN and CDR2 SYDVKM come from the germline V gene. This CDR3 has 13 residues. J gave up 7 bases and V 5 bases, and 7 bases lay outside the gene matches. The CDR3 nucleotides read TGTGCCAGCAGTGCCACAGGGGATCCTGGCTACACCTTC. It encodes CASSATGDPGYTF.

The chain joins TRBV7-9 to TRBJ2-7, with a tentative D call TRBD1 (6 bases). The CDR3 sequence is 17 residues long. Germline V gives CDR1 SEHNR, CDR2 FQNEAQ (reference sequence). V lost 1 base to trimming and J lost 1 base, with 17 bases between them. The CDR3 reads CASSLGRTVVPSYEQYF. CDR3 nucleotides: TGTGCCAGCAGCTTAGGGAGGACAGTGGTCCCTTCCTACGAGCAGTACTTC.

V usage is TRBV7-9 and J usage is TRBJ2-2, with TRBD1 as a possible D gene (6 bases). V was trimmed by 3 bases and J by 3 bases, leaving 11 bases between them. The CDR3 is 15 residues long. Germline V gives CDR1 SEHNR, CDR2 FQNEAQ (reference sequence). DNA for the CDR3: TGTGCCAGCAGCTTCCTCAGGACAGACACCGGGGAGCTGTTTTTT. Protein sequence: CASSFLRTDTGELFF.

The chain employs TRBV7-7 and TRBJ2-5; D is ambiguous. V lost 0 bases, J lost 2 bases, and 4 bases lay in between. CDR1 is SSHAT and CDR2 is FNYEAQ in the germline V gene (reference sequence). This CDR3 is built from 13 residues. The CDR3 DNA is TGTGCCAGCAGCTTAGCTAAACAAGAGACCCAGTACTTC. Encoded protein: CASSLAKQETQYF.

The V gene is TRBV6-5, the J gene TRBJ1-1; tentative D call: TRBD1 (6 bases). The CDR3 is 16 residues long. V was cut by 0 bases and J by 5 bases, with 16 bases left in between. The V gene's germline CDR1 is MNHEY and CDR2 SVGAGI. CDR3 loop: CASSYSRGRGWTEAFF. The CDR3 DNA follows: TGTGCCAGCAGTTACTCCCGTGGCAGGGGATGGACTGAAGCTTTCTTT.